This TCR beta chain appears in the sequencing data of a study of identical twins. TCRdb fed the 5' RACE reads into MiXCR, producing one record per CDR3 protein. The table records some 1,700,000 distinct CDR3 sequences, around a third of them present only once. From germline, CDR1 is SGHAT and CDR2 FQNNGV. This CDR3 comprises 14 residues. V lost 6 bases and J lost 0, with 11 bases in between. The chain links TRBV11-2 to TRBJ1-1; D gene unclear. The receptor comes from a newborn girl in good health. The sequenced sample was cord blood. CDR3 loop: CASRLGPLNTEAFF. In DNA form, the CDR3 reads TGTGCCAGCAGGCTAGGACCGTTGAACACTGAAGCTTTCTTT.